One T cell receptor (beta chain) is described in this entry. Its cognate antigen is unknown. This record belongs to a study of Ad26.COV2.S vaccination and SARS-CoV-2 variants. The overall study: Doses of Ad26.COV2.S were injected into muscle once or twice, 56 days apart. Study-level results: Spike-specific TCR breadth in vaccine recipients exceeded that seen in placebo recipients.

Germline assignment: CDR1 MNHEY and CDR2 SVGAGI. The CDR3 totals 13 residues. Trimming left V 6 bases short and J 8 bases short, with 16 bases between. The treatment is: over 15 received Ad26.COV2.S at low or high dose, single or two shots; 5 received placebo; per-sample allocation not given. Sample collection was performed on day 63 after the first vaccine or placebo injection. The shot given was an Ad26 vector that makes Wuhan-strain SARS-CoV-2 spike. The assay was immunoSEQ multiplex PCR, and TCRdb's table has in-frame clones only and misses some. The sample comprises about 350,000 clones, around 89% of which are singletons, and 5% rests with the top ten.

The source material was peripheral blood, sampled in a trial of Ad26.COV2.S vaccine versus placebo. The chain uses TRBV6-5 and TRBJ1-2; D may be TRBD1 (5 bases). This TCR derives from a person between 18 and 60 years old who received the Ad26.COV2.S COVID-19 vaccine or a placebo. CDR3: CASSRDSTVGYTF. The CDR3 region has the DNA TGTGCCAGCAGCCGCGACTCGACAGTCGGCTACACCTTC.